This TCR beta chain was retrieved from a study of blood T cell repertoires in COVID-19. Overall study context: Samples taken during acute and convalescent COVID-19 were collected in the United States, Italy and Spain. PBMCs, B-cell-depleted T cells, or T cells provided the cDNA or gDNA that made up the material.

This clone was recorded a few times. Germline CDR1 and CDR2: MNHEY and SVGAGI. V dropped 0 bases and J dropped 7 bases, with 7 bases sitting between them. This CDR3 is built from 13 residues. As originally analysed: The authors estimated nucleated cell counts from reference gene primer amplification. Some clones are missing from TCRdb's copy, which holds only in-frame ones; the method was immunoSEQ multiplex PCR. V and J calls and clone size are copied from that table; D and trimming were computed from the DNA. The sample contains nearly 55,000 clones, about 86% of which appear only once. Sequenced sample: peripheral blood. The chain combines TRBV6-5 with TRBJ1-5; D is perhaps TRBD1 (5 bases). This receptor was obtained from a man in his 70s with active COVID-19. The CDR3 nucleotides are TGTGCCAGCAGTTACTCAGCAGGGCAGCCCCAGCATTTT. It specifies CASSYSAGQPQHF.